Listed below are T cell receptor beta chains from one sample, sequenced in a study of HIV-infected patients and healthy controls. Via MiXCR, TCRdb re-called the 5' RACE reads, giving one row per CDR3 protein. The profile shows fewer than 20,000 distinct CDR3 sequences, around 19% of them singletons. Sequences were obtained from CD8+ T cells from blood. The source of these receptors is a human donor in good health. CDR3s include the opening cysteine and the closing phenylalanine or tryptophan. A D gene is named only where the DNA matches it firmly. Clone sizes are given selectively: once, few, many, or a class where the clone is expanded.

j_gene: TRBJ2-7
v_gene: TRBV27
abundance: few
d_gene: NA
CDR3nt: TGTGCCAGCAGTTTTGGGGGCGGGAGCTCCTACGAGCAGTACTTC
CDR3aa: CASSFGGGSSYEQYF

j_gene: TRBJ2-4
v_gene: TRBV28
abundance: NA
d_gene: NA
CDR3nt: TGTGCCAGCAGTCCACCGCGTGGGGGTCTAGCCAAAAACATTCAGTACTTC
CDR3aa: CASSPPRGGLAKNIQYF

j_gene: TRBJ2-7
v_gene: TRBV29-1
abundance: NA
d_gene: TRBD2
CDR3nt: TGCAGCGTTTTAAGCGGGAGTACCCACGAGCAGTACTTC
CDR3aa: CSVLSGSTHEQYF

j_gene: TRBJ2-7
v_gene: TRBV12-3/TRBV12-4
abundance: NA
d_gene: NA
CDR3nt: TGTGCCAGCAGTTTAGGGACCTCCTACGAGCAGTACTTC
CDR3aa: CASSLGTSYEQYF

j_gene: TRBJ1-2
v_gene: TRBV7-2
abundance: few
d_gene: TRBD1
CDR3nt: TGTGCCAGCAGCTTTAGGACAGGGGGCGCCGAAGGCTACACCTTC
CDR3aa: CASSFRTGGAEGYTF

j_gene: TRBJ2-3
v_gene: TRBV7-9
abundance: many
d_gene: NA
CDR3nt: TGTGCCAGTGGGGGGCCCTATACGCAGTATTTT
CDR3aa: CASGGPYTQYF

j_gene: TRBJ2-3
v_gene: TRBV7-9
abundance: NA
d_gene: NA
CDR3nt: TGTGCCAGCAGCCCAGAGGGACACAGCACAGATACGCAGTATTTT
CDR3aa: CASSPEGHSTDTQYF

j_gene: TRBJ2-3
v_gene: TRBV15
abundance: many
d_gene: NA
CDR3nt: TGTGCCACCAGCAGAGGAAGTAGAGCCACAGATACGCAGTATTTT
CDR3aa: CATSRGSRATDTQYF

j_gene: TRBJ2-3
v_gene: TRBV10-3
abundance: many
d_gene: NA
CDR3nt: TGTGCCATCAGTGGGGACACATCAACTAGCACAGATACGCAGTATTTT
CDR3aa: CAISGDTSTSTDTQYF

j_gene: TRBJ1-2
v_gene: TRBV4-1
abundance: many
d_gene: NA
CDR3nt: TGCGCCAGCAGCCAACAGGGGAACTATGGCTACACCTTC
CDR3aa: CASSQQGNYGYTF

j_gene: TRBJ1-4
v_gene: TRBV6-5
abundance: many
d_gene: TRBD1
CDR3nt: TGTGCCAGCAGTGGGGGACAGGGAGCAAAACTGTTTTTT
CDR3aa: CASSGGQGAKLFF

j_gene: TRBJ1-5
v_gene: TRBV27
abundance: large
d_gene: NA
CDR3nt: TGTGCCAGCAGTTTACGCCAGGGCAGCAATCAGCCCCAGCATTTT
CDR3aa: CASSLRQGSNQPQHF

j_gene: TRBJ1-5
v_gene: TRBV9
abundance: few
d_gene: TRBD1
CDR3nt: TGTGCCAGCAGCGTAGGGACAGGGCGAAATCAGCCCCAGCATTTT
CDR3aa: CASSVGTGRNQPQHF

j_gene: TRBJ2-1
v_gene: TRBV7-3
abundance: few
d_gene: TRBD2
CDR3nt: TGTGCCAGCAGCTCAAGGGTGGCGGGAGGGCCGGATGAGCAGTTCTTC
CDR3aa: CASSSRVAGGPDEQFF

j_gene: TRBJ1-1
v_gene: TRBV4-2
abundance: few
d_gene: NA
CDR3nt: TGTGCCAGCAGCCAAGAGAGAGGGCGCGACACTGAAGCTTTCTTT
CDR3aa: CASSQERGRDTEAFF

j_gene: TRBJ2-2
v_gene: TRBV7-6
abundance: few
d_gene: NA
CDR3nt: TGTGCCAGCAGCTTACGTGTGACTAGAAACGGGGAGCTGTTTTTT
CDR3aa: CASSLRVTRNGELFF

j_gene: TRBJ2-7
v_gene: TRBV27
abundance: NA
d_gene: NA
CDR3nt: TGTGCCAGCAGTTTAGGACGGATTATGTACGAGCAGTACTTC
CDR3aa: CASSLGRIMYEQYF

j_gene: TRBJ1-6
v_gene: TRBV7-2
abundance: large
d_gene: NA
CDR3nt: TGTGCCAGCAGTAGGACCCCAGGCTCCTATAATTCACCCCTCCACTTT
CDR3aa: CASSRTPGSYNSPLHF

j_gene: TRBJ1-1
v_gene: TRBV12-3/TRBV12-4
abundance: once
d_gene: NA
CDR3nt: TGTGCCAGCAGTTTGAGTCCGACGGGGGCCACTGAAGCTTTCTTT
CDR3aa: CASSLSPTGATEAFF

j_gene: TRBJ2-1
v_gene: TRBV7-9
abundance: NA
d_gene: TRBD2
CDR3nt: TGTGCCAGCAGCTTCAGAGCGGGAGGGGGCCACAATGAGCAGTTCTTC
CDR3aa: CASSFRAGGGHNEQFF

j_gene: TRBJ2-4
v_gene: TRBV13
abundance: many
d_gene: TRBD1
CDR3nt: TGTGCCAGCAGCTTTCGGGACAGCGAAATAACCAAAAACATTCAGTACTTC
CDR3aa: CASSFRDSEITKNIQYF

j_gene: TRBJ2-3
v_gene: TRBV7-8
abundance: NA
d_gene: TRBD2
CDR3nt: TGTGCCAGCAGCCCAACAACTAGCGGGCTCACCTGGGATACGCAGTATTTT
CDR3aa: CASSPTTSGLTWDTQYF

j_gene: TRBJ1-1
v_gene: TRBV9
abundance: many
d_gene: TRBD1
CDR3nt: TGTGCCAGCAGCGCGGGACAGGGACGAACTGAAGCTTTCTTT
CDR3aa: CASSAGQGRTEAFF

j_gene: TRBJ1-4
v_gene: TRBV4-1
abundance: NA
d_gene: NA
CDR3nt: TGCGCCAGCAGCCAAGATCTTAGCTATGAAAAACTGTTTTTT
CDR3aa: CASSQDLSYEKLFF

j_gene: TRBJ2-7
v_gene: TRBV19
abundance: few
d_gene: NA
CDR3nt: TGTGCCAGTAGTATCTTAAAGGGCGATCCCTACGAGCAGTACTTC
CDR3aa: CASSILKGDPYEQYF

j_gene: TRBJ2-7
v_gene: TRBV6-2/TRBV6-3
abundance: many
d_gene: TRBD2
CDR3nt: TGTGCCAGCAGTTCCCTGGAGCGGGACTTCTACGAGCAGTACTTC
CDR3aa: CASSSLERDFYEQYF

j_gene: TRBJ1-5
v_gene: TRBV7-2
abundance: many
d_gene: NA
CDR3nt: TGTGCCAGCAGCTTTTTAGGGGGTAGCAATCAGCCCCAGCATTTT
CDR3aa: CASSFLGGSNQPQHF

j_gene: TRBJ1-2
v_gene: TRBV6-5
abundance: NA
d_gene: NA
CDR3nt: TGTGCCAGCAGTGACAAGCTCTCCGGCTATGGCTACACCTTC
CDR3aa: CASSDKLSGYGYTF

j_gene: TRBJ2-7
v_gene: TRBV7-9
abundance: NA
d_gene: NA
CDR3nt: TGTGCCAGCAGCTCGGGTAGCGCTTCCTACGAGCAGTACTTC
CDR3aa: CASSSGSASYEQYF

j_gene: TRBJ1-1
v_gene: TRBV5-6
abundance: few
d_gene: NA
CDR3nt: TGTGCCAGCAGCTTGCCCAACGTGGGTAACACTGAAGCTTTCTTT
CDR3aa: CASSLPNVGNTEAFF

j_gene: TRBJ1-6
v_gene: TRBV7-2
abundance: many
d_gene: NA
CDR3nt: TGTGCCAGCAGCTTCCTTGGGGATTCACCCCTCCACTTT
CDR3aa: CASSFLGDSPLHF

j_gene: TRBJ1-2
v_gene: TRBV5-6
abundance: NA
d_gene: TRBD1
CDR3nt: TGTGCCAGCAGCGGGACAGATAACTATGGCTACACCTTC
CDR3aa: CASSGTDNYGYTF

j_gene: TRBJ1-6
v_gene: TRBV6-5
abundance: many
d_gene: NA
CDR3nt: TGTGCCAGCAGTTACAGTGAGGACAATTCACCCCTCCACTTT
CDR3aa: CASSYSEDNSPLHF

j_gene: TRBJ1-3
v_gene: TRBV7-9
abundance: few
d_gene: NA
CDR3nt: TGTGCCAGCAGCCAGCCGGGACCGAACTCTGGAAACACCATATATTTT
CDR3aa: CASSQPGPNSGNTIYF

j_gene: TRBJ2-7
v_gene: TRBV6-5
abundance: NA
d_gene: NA
CDR3nt: TGTGCCAGCAGTTACTCTAGGACTTCTGCCGAGCAGTACTTC
CDR3aa: CASSYSRTSAEQYF

j_gene: TRBJ2-2
v_gene: TRBV7-9
abundance: NA
d_gene: TRBD2
CDR3nt: TGTGCCAGCACCCCTTGGACTAGCGACGGGACCGGGGAGCTGTTTTTT
CDR3aa: CASTPWTSDGTGELFF

j_gene: TRBJ1-2
v_gene: TRBV5-1
abundance: few
d_gene: NA
CDR3nt: TGCGCCAGCAGGGCAGAGATGGAGGGCTACACCTTC
CDR3aa: CASRAEMEGYTF